Listed below are T cell receptor beta chains from one sample, sequenced in a study of T cell clones after liver transplantation. The data were produced by immunoSEQ multiplex PCR, yet TCRdb's version contains in-frame clones alone and is incomplete. The sample consists of 20,000 to 25,000 clones, 65% to 85% of them appearing once. Sequencing was performed on CD8+ T cells from blood, taken more than 52 months after liver transplant. These receptor sequences come from a human patient who received a liver transplant. The T cells may partly be graft donor cells. Each CDR3 is given with its conserved first and last residue. A D gene is named only where the DNA matches it firmly. Size is stated for part of the rows, as once, few or many counts, or as a class when the clone is expanded.

TRBJ2-5 few TRBD1 TRBV14 CASSQERRGDRETQYF TGTGCCAGCAGCCAAGAAAGGAGGGGGGACAGGGAGACCCAGTACTTC
TRBJ1-6 - - TRBV7-2 CASSFGNSPLHF TGTGCCAGCAGCTTCGGTAATTCACCCCTCCACTTT
TRBJ2-1 - - TRBV29-1 CSVALGLTNEQFF TGCAGCGTCGCTTTGGGACTCACCAATGAGCAGTTCTTC
TRBJ1-5 - - TRBV11-2 CASSFPGNQPQHF TGTGCCAGCAGCTTTCCTGGTAATCAGCCCCAGCATTTT
TRBJ2-1 - TRBD2 TRBV28 CASSFFPSGGPYSYNEQFF TGTGCCAGCAGTTTTTTCCCTAGCGGGGGGCCCTATTCCTACAATGAGCAGTTCTTC
TRBJ2-1 - - TRBV5-6 CASSTSNEQFF TGTGCCAGCAGCACGTCCAATGAGCAGTTCTTC
TRBJ2-7 - - TRBV18 CASSPVHVTNPHYEQYF TGTGCCAGCTCACCAGTTCATGTGACCAACCCTCACTACGAGCAGTACTTC
TRBJ2-7 once - TRBV7-9 CASSLGETYEQYF TGTGCCAGCAGCTTAGGTGAGACCTACGAGCAGTACTTC
TRBJ2-6 - - TRBV11-2 CASSLLLASLPGANVLTF TGTGCCAGCAGCTTATTATTAGCGTCCCTCCCTGGGGCCAACGTCCTGACTTTC
TRBJ1-2 few TRBD1 TRBV29-1 CSVEDRTGYGYTF TGCAGCGTTGAAGATCGGACAGGGTATGGCTACACCTTC
TRBJ2-7 - - TRBV7-6 CASSLAYGTGREQYF TGTGCCAGCAGCTTAGCGTACGGAACCGGGCGGGAGCAGTACTTC
TRBJ1-2 - TRBD1 TRBV28 CASRRTGTGEGYTF TGTGCCAGCAGGAGAACCGGGACAGGGGAAGGCTACACCTTC
TRBJ2-1 - - TRBV6-5 CASSLFNEQFF TGTGCCAGCAGTCTGTTCAATGAGCAGTTCTTC
TRBJ2-1 - - TRBV7-9 CASSFRQGLLSEQFF TGTGCCAGCAGCTTCCGGCAGGGGCTTTTGTCTGAGCAGTTCTTC
TRBJ2-1 - TRBD2 TRBV6-1 CASSLTSGGDNEQFF TGTGCCAGCAGCCTAACTAGCGGGGGGGACAATGAGCAGTTCTTC
TRBJ2-6 - - TRBV19 CATGSLVGSGANVLTF TGTGCCACTGGCTCGTTGGTGGGCTCTGGGGCCAACGTCCTGACTTTC
TRBJ2-1 - - TRBV19 CASTLHRDRGYNEQFF TGTGCCAGTACCCTACACAGGGACCGTGGGTACAATGAGCAGTTCTTC
TRBJ2-2 - - TRBV6-1 CASSEQNAGELFF TGTGCCAGCAGTGAACAGAACGCCGGGGAGCTGTTTTTT
TRBJ1-5 - - TRBV6-6 CASSYSRVPQHF TGTGCCAGCAGTTACTCGAGGGTACCCCAGCATTTT
TRBJ2-7 - TRBD2 TRBV19 CASKASGGAYEQYF TGTGCCAGTAAGGCTAGCGGGGGGGCTTACGAGCAGTACTTC
TRBJ2-7 - - TRBV6-5 CASSYYQLGRGEQYF TGTGCCAGCAGTTACTACCAACTGGGTAGGGGCGAGCAGTACTTC
TRBJ2-7 - - TRBV19 CASSIVAGWDEQYF TGTGCCAGTAGTATAGTGGCAGGATGGGACGAGCAGTACTTC
TRBJ2-2 - - TRBV4-1 CASSQVAGELFF TGCGCCAGCAGCCAAGTGGCCGGGGAGCTGTTTTTT
TRBJ2-2 - - TRBV7-8 CASRAGVTGELFF TGTGCCAGCAGAGCAGGGGTCACCGGGGAGCTGTTTTTT
TRBJ1-6 - - TRBV10-3 CAISDRDINSPLHF TGTGCCATCAGTGATAGGGACATAAATTCACCCCTCCACTTT
TRBJ2-3 - - TRBV5-1 CASRGELADTQYF TGCGCCAGCAGGGGGGAGCTAGCAGATACGCAGTATTTT
TRBJ1-1 few - TRBV27 CASSLSENTEAFF TGTGCCAGCAGTTTATCAGAGAACACTGAAGCTTTCTTT
TRBJ2-2 - TRBD1 TRBV2 CASSDGTGLTPNTGELFF TGTGCCAGCAGTGATGGGACAGGCCTAACTCCGAACACCGGGGAGCTGTTTTTT
TRBJ2-7 - TRBD1 TRBV27 CASSSTGETYEQYF TGTGCCAGCAGTTCGACAGGGGAGACCTACGAGCAGTACTTC
TRBJ1-2 medium-sized TRBD1 TRBV27 CASSFSGTVYGYTF TGTGCCAGCAGTTTCTCCGGGACAGTGTATGGCTACACCTTC
TRBJ1-5 - - TRBV6-5 CASSYGQISNQPQHF TGTGCCAGCAGTTACGGCCAGATTAGCAATCAGCCCCAGCATTTT
TRBJ2-1 few - TRBV27 CASSFSNEQFF TGTGCCAGCAGTTTTAGTAATGAGCAGTTCTTC
TRBJ1-1 - - TRBV4-1 CASSQGGQVLEAFF TGCGCCAGCAGCCAAGGGGGGCAGGTCCTCGAAGCTTTCTTT
TRBJ2-5 - TRBD1 TRBV7-9 CASSTRQGKREETQYF TGTGCCAGCAGCACTCGACAGGGGAAGAGGGAAGAGACCCAGTACTTC
TRBJ2-1 few - TRBV29-1 CSVSDRFNTLNEQFF TGCAGCGTCTCAGACAGGTTTAACACCTTGAATGAGCAGTTCTTC
TRBJ2-1 - TRBD2 TRBV4-2 CASSQVPRGGSPYNEQFF TGTGCCAGCAGCCAAGTGCCGCGGGGGGGAAGCCCCTACAATGAGCAGTTCTTC
TRBJ2-1 - - TRBV7-6 CASSSWTAPDNEQFF TGTGCCAGCAGCTCGTGGACAGCACCAGACAATGAGCAGTTCTTC
TRBJ2-1 few TRBD2 TRBV7-9 CASSSPLAGATNEQFF TGTGCCAGCAGCTCCCCTTTAGCGGGGGCTACCAATGAGCAGTTCTTC
TRBJ1-1 - - TRBV4-1 CASSQSTEAFF TGCGCCAGCAGCCAATCCACTGAAGCTTTCTTT
TRBJ2-3 - TRBD2 TRBV29-1 CSVVPVLGAGGEGTDTQYF TGCAGCGTTGTCCCCGTCTTAGGCGCGGGGGGGGAGGGAACAGATACGCAGTATTTT
TRBJ2-1 - - TRBV14 CASSQTDSYNEQFF TGTGCCAGCAGCCAAACGGACTCCTACAATGAGCAGTTCTTC
TRBJ2-3 - TRBD1 TRBV11-3 CASSSGQGSTDTQYF TGTGCCAGCAGCTCCGGACAGGGAAGCACAGATACGCAGTATTTT
TRBJ2-1 medium-sized - TRBV27 CASSWRDGFYEQFF TGTGCCAGCAGTTGGAGGGACGGTTTCTATGAGCAGTTCTTC
TRBJ2-7 - - TRBV7-6 CASSSKYSYEQYF TGTGCCAGCAGCTCTAAATACTCCTACGAGCAGTACTTC
TRBJ1-2 once TRBD1 TRBV25-1 CASSGGDRGLKFAGYTF TGTGCCAGCAGTGGTGGGGACAGGGGGCTTAAATTCGCAGGCTACACCTTC
TRBJ2-7 once TRBD1 TRBV7-9 CASRWGTGTYEQYF TGTGCCAGCAGATGGGGGACAGGAACCTACGAGCAGTACTTC
TRBJ2-3 - - TRBV7-9 CASRSGETSSTDTQYF TGTGCCAGCAGATCCGGGGAAACATCTAGCACAGATACGCAGTATTTT
TRBJ2-5 once TRBD1 TRBV19 CASSTWTGQETQYF TGTGCCAGTAGTACCTGGACAGGGCAAGAGACCCAGTACTTC